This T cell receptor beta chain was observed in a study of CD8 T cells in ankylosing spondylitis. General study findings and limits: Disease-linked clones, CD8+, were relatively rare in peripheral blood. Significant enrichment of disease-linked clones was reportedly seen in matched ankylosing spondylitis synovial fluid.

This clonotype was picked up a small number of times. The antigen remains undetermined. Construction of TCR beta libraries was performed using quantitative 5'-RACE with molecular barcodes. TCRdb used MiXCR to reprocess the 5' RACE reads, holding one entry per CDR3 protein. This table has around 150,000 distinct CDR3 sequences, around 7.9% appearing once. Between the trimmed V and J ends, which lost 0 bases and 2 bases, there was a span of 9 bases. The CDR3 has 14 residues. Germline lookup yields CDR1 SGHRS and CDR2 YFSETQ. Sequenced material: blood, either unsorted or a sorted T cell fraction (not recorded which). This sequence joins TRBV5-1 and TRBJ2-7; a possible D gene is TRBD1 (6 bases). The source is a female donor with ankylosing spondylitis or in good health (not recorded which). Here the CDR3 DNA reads TGCGCCAGCAGCTTGGAAGGGGGAACCTACGAGCAGTACTTC. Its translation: CASSLEGGTYEQYF.